What follows are 24 T cell receptor beta chains derived from one specimen sequenced in a study of tumor-infiltrating lymphocytes in oesophageal squamous cell carcinoma. One entry per CDR3 protein, called by TCRdb with MiXCR from the PCR reads. The data hold 10,000 to 12,000 distinct CDR3 sequences, with roughly 57% observed a single time. Specimen: esophageal tumor tissue. The receptors here all came from a female donor with esophageal squamous cell carcinoma.

This chain joins TRBV14 and TRBJ2-1; D gene unclear. The CDR3 length is 11 residues. CDR1 and CDR2 (germline): SGHDN, FVKESK. The V end lost 4 bases, the J end lost 10 bases, and 8 bases lay between the germline ends. The CDR3 is CASSLGYEQFF. In DNA form, the CDR3 reads TGTGCCAGCAGCCTAGGCTACGAGCAGTTCTTC.

The genes are TRBV7-6 and TRBJ2-4; 15 positions match TRBD2. The J call may be incorrect, as the DNA end agrees better with TRBJ2-1. This CDR3 has 22 residues. CDR1 and CDR2 from the germline V gene are SGHVS and FNYEAQ. In DNA form, the CDR3 reads TGTGCCAGCAGCTTAGTTGAGCGGCCGGGACTAGCGGGAGGACCAAACTACAATGAGCAGTTCTTC. Amino acid sequence: CASSLVERPGLAGGPNYNEQFF.

This chain links TRBV18 with TRBJ1-2; D unclear. The germline V gene has CDR1 KGHSH and CDR2 LQKENI. V lost 0 bases, J lost 4 bases, and 3 bases lay in between. This CDR3 has 12 amino acids. CDR3 loop: CASSPPGYGYTF. CDR3 nucleotides: TGTGCCAGCTCACCACCTGGCTATGGCTACACCTTC.

This chain joins TRBV7-4 and TRBJ2-5, with TRBD2 matching 15 bases. The CDR3 runs to 17 residues. Looked up from germline, CDR1 is SGHVT and CDR2 is SQSDAQ. With V trimmed by 5 bases and J by 2 bases, 6 bases remained unmatched. CDR3 amino acids: CASSPGLAGGYQETQYF. The DNA of the CDR3 is TGTGCCAGCAGCCCCGGACTAGCGGGAGGGTATCAAGAGACCCAGTACTTC.

The sample holds many counts of this clonotype. The J gene is TRBJ1-2, the V gene TRBV5-6, with TRBD1 as a possible D gene (5 bases). V shed 0 bases and J shed 13 bases, with 13 bases lying between them. CDR3 length equals 12 residues. CDR1 SGHDT and CDR2 YYEEEE come from the germline V gene. The CDR3 is CASSLGLQGGTF. The CDR3, as DNA: TGTGCCAGCAGCTTGGGCCTTCAGGGAGGCACCTTC.

The J gene is TRBJ2-3, the V gene TRBV10-3; 12 bases match TRBD2. Germline loops: CDR1 ENHRY, CDR2 SYGVKD. The CDR3 spans 17 residues. With 0 bases clipped from V and 1 base from J, the junction kept 2 bases outside the gene matches. Written as DNA, the CDR3 is TGTGCCATCAGTGAGTCGCCTAGCGGGGGGGGCACAGATACGCAGTATTTT. This codes for CAISESPSGGGTDTQYF.

The chain carries TRBV11-2 and TRBJ2-6; D gene ambiguous. The closer fit of TRBJ2-7 to the DNA end suggests the J call may be wrong. This CDR3 is built from 12 residues. CDR1 and CDR2 from the germline V gene are SGHAT and FQNNGV. The CDR3 bases are TGTGCCAGCAGCTTAGCCGGGTACGAGCAGTACTTC. This sequence encodes CASSLAGYEQYF.

This clonotype was counted many times. The rearrangement links TRBV7-3 to TRBJ2-1, with a possible D match to TRBD2 (5 bases). CDR1 and CDR2 from the germline V gene are SGHTA and FQGTGA. The CDR3 spans 15 residues. The ends were cut back, 1 base at V and 2 bases at J, with 9 bases in the middle. The CDR3 nucleotides are TGTGCCAGCAGCTTAAGGGAGACCCCCTACAATGAGCAGTTCTTC. Amino acid sequence: CASSLRETPYNEQFF.

The V gene is TRBV28, the J gene TRBJ1-2; 10 bases line up with TRBD1. This CDR3 region has 17 residues. V dropped 2 bases and J dropped 5; count of bases not matched to a gene: 11. CDR1 is MDHEN and CDR2 is SYDVKM in the germline V gene. The CDR3 bases are TGTGCCAGCAGTTTACGTACCGGGACAGGGGTTATATATGGCTACACCTTC. This sequence encodes CASSLRTGTGVIYGYTF.

The chain is built from TRBV7-2 and TRBJ2-1, with D tentatively TRBD1 or TRBD2 (6 bases each). The J call may be wrong; the DNA end is better matched by TRBJ2-7. This CDR3 is 13 amino acids long. Germline V gene lookup returns CDR1 SGHTA and CDR2 FQGNSA. The CDR3 bases are TGTGCCAGCAGCCCGGGGGCAGAGTACGAGCAGTACTTC. Its translation is CASSPGAEYEQYF.

This clonotype was seen just once. This rearrangement joins TRBV7-3 to TRBJ2-3, with unresolved D. The CDR3 sequence is 14 residues long. Germline-derived CDR1 and CDR2 are SGHTA and FQGTGA. Trimming removed 4 bases at V and 0 bases at J, with 8 bases between. The DNA for the CDR3 is TGTGCCAGCAGCTCTGGGTTTAGCACAGATACGCAGTATTTT. Translation gives CASSSGFSTDTQYF.

This clonotype was seen a few times. This chain joins TRBV7-2 and TRBJ1-1; D uncertain. This CDR3 comprises 15 residues. The germline V gene encodes CDR1 SGHTA and CDR2 FQGNSA. Deletions cut 6 bases from V and 1 base from J, with 15 bases between. The CDR3 bases are TGTGCCAGCAGGCCAGAATCTAGAGGGAACACTGAAGCTTTCTTT. Residues: CASRPESRGNTEAFF.

This clonotype was seen many times. The genes are TRBV24-1 and TRBJ2-1, with D tentatively TRBD1 or TRBD2 (5 bases each). The CDR3 has 13 residues. Trimming stripped 7 bases from V and 8 bases from J, with 14 bases between. CDR1 is KGHDR and CDR2 is SFDVKD in the germline V gene. The CDR3, as DNA: TGTGCCACCAGGAAGGGAGCCAGGGATGAGCAGTTCTTC. This sequence encodes CATRKGARDEQFF.

Concerning this clonotype itself: The conserved phenylalanine or tryptophan normally closing the CDR3 is absent here, so this likely arose from a read error. No DNA is shown, since the ends of the CDR3 on it are uncertain; the CDR3 is the one TCRdb lists. The J gene is TRBJ2-5, the V gene TRBV7-9; no DNA check was done on the table's D call, TRBD1. Germline V gene data show CDR1 as SEHNR and CDR2 as FQNEAQ (reference sequence). The CDR3 has 16 amino acids, counting both end residues. The CDR3 sequence is CASSFPGQVYGYTFGN.

The chain joins TRBV7-2 to TRBJ2-4; no clear D. The better agreement between TRBJ2-1 and the DNA end casts doubt on the J call. This CDR3 contains 15 residues. CDR1 is SGHTA and CDR2 is FQGNSA in the germline V gene. CDR3 region: CASSLSPSPYNEQFF. CDR3 sequence (DNA): TGTGCCAGCAGCTTAAGCCCTAGTCCTTACAATGAGCAGTTCTTC.

This clonotype occurred a few times. CDR3 loop: CASSLVFFRVAGGNTDTQYF. The CDR3 bases are TGTGCCAGCAGCTTAGTGTTTTTTAGAGTAGCGGGAGGAAACACAGATACGCAGTATTTT. The chain joins TRBV7-2 to TRBJ2-3; 10 bases fit TRBD2. This CDR3 is 20 amino acids long. J gave up 2 bases and V 1 base, and 15 bases lay outside the gene matches. The germline V gene has CDR1 SGHTA and CDR2 FQGNSA.

J is TRBJ2-1 and V is TRBV7-3, with 7 bases aligning to TRBD2. The trim removed 5 bases at V and 8 bases at J, leaving 6 bases unmatched. The CDR3 has 13 amino acids. Per the germline V gene, CDR1 is SGHTA and CDR2 is FQGTGA. The CDR3 nucleotides read TGTGCCAGCAGCGTCTCCCGGGAGGATGAGCAGTTCTTC. It is translated as CASSVSREDEQFF.

The gene calls are TRBV7-2 and TRBJ2-1, with D perhaps matching TRBD1 (6 bases). V was clipped by 5 bases and J by 0 bases, with 17 bases between them. Germline lookup yields CDR1 SGHTA and CDR2 FQGNSA. The CDR3 runs to 17 residues. As DNA, the CDR3 is TGTGCCAGCAGCAAATGGCAGGGGACAAGCTCCTACAATGAGCAGTTCTTC. Translation gives CASSKWQGTSSYNEQFF.

The rearrangement joins TRBV7-3 to TRBJ2-5; maybe TRBD2 (5 bases). The end of the DNA is better explained by TRBJ2-1, so the J call may be wrong. CDR1 and CDR2 (germline): SGHTA, FQGTGA. The CDR3 runs to 14 residues. The DNA of the CDR3 is TGTGCCAGCAGCTTAAGTTTGCGGGACAATGAGCAGTTCTTC. Translated: CASSLSLRDNEQFF.

This clonotype has at least ten counts. Since a much larger clone is just one base distant, this may be a read error. The J gene is TRBJ2-7, the V gene TRBV2; 10 bases align to TRBD2. After removal of 8 bases from V and 7 bases from J, the junction contained 17 bases not matched to a gene. Per germline, CDR1 SNHLY and CDR2 FYNNEI. CDR3 length equals 16 residues. This CDR3 reads CASAELRLAGDNEQYF. CDR3 DNA: TGTGCCAGCGCGGAGTTGCGCCTAGCGGGAGACAATGAGCAGTACTTC. Drawing the rest from reference TRBV2 and TRBJ2-7, the complete variable domain is EPEVTQTPSHQVTQMGQEVILRCVPISNHLYFYWYRQILGQKVEFLVSFYNNEISEKSEIFDDQFSVERPDGSNFTLKIRSTKLEDSAMYFCASAELRLAGDNEQYFGPGTRLTVT.

The V and J genes are TRBV7-2 and TRBJ2-5; 7 nucleotides match TRBD2. The end of the DNA aligns better with TRBJ2-1, so the J call may be wrong. The CDR3 loop spans 13 amino acids. In germline, CDR1 is SGHTA, CDR2 FQGNSA. As DNA, the CDR3 is TGTGCCAGCAGCTTAAGGGGAGGGCATGAGCAGTTCTTC. Protein: CASSLRGGHEQFF.

The CDR3 DNA is TGTGCCAGCAGTCTTGTTGGGGCCACTAATGAAAAACTGTTTTTT. Encoded protein: CASSLVGATNEKLFF. V and J are TRBV6-5 and TRBJ1-4, with D possibly being TRBD1 (5 bases). The germline CDR1 and CDR2 sequences are MNHEY and SVGAGI. The CDR3 covers 15 residues. V lost 5 bases and J lost 2, with 12 bases in between.

The chain has TRBV7-3 and TRBJ2-5; D is uncertain. The J call may be wrong; the DNA end is better matched by TRBJ2-3. The CDR3 runs 13 residues. Germline V gives CDR1 SGHTA, CDR2 FQGTGA. DNA of the CDR3: TGTGCCAGCAGCTTGTGGGGTGCAGATACGCAGTATTTT. Amino acids: CASSLWGADTQYF.

The chain employs TRBV27 and TRBJ2-1, with 8 bases that match TRBD2. This CDR3 region has 14 residues. The J segment lost 4 bases and the V segment lost 10 bases, leaving 9 bases of the junction unmatched. Germline lookup yields CDR1 MNHEY and CDR2 SMNVEV (reference sequence). This chain's CDR3 is CATYRGGDYNEQFF. In nucleotides, the CDR3 is TGTGCCACATATCGGGGGGGCGATTACAATGAGCAGTTCTTC.